This TCR beta chain was captured by sequencing in a study of blood T cells in healthy people across ages. CDR1 and CDR2 from the germline V gene are DFQATT and SNEGSKA (reference sequence). This CDR3 has 11 amino acids. It was with a sample-barcoded 5' primer and a J-beta primer mix that a second PCR of roughly 7 to 12 cycles was run. TCRdb reprocessed the 5' RACE reads via MiXCR and lists one record per CDR3 protein. The repertoire includes roughly 1,100,000 distinct CDR3 sequences, under 30% of them detected once, and 0.65% to 0.75% sits in the top ten. General observations from the study: Long-lived and aged donors differed, with more naive CD4+ cells and higher diversity in the long-lived.

Turning to this clonotype: What it binds is not known.

It was ten milliliters of peripheral blood that were drawn from each donor. This sample was also put to use in a study of T cells of mothers and their children.

This sequence originates from a girl aged 2-10 years in good health. Sample: blood. The rearrangement joins TRBV20-1 to TRBJ2-3; TRBD2 is a possible D gene (5 bases). The CDR3 coding sequence is TGCAGGATGCAACGGGGAGATACGCAGTATTTT. It specifies CRMQRGDTQYF.